The 5 T cell receptor beta chains below were found in one sample sequenced in a study of blood T cell repertoires in COVID-19. Assay used: immunoSEQ multiplex PCR; TCRdb lists only in-frame clones, some missing. The table has roughly 250,000 clones, roughly 84% seen once. Source material: peripheral blood. These receptors came from a person aged 65 to 85 with COVID-19, enrolled during active disease.

This sequence joins TRBV4-1 and TRBJ1-1, with TRBD1 as a possible D gene (5 bases). Germline assignment: CDR1 MGHRA and CDR2 YSYEKL. The CDR3 is made up of 17 amino acids. Trimming removed 1 base from V and 0 bases from J, with 15 bases in between. The CDR3 sequence is CASSQAAGRTVNTEAFF. The CDR3 nucleotides read TGCGCCAGCAGCCAAGCGGCAGGGAGGACGGTGAACACTGAAGCTTTCTTT.

The chain has TRBV4-1 and TRBJ1-5; TRBD1 matches 7 bases. CDR1 MGHRA and CDR2 YSYEKL come from the germline V gene. This CDR3 has 15 residues. V shed 5 bases and J 3 bases; nucleotides not matched to a gene: 7. The CDR3 DNA is TGCGCCAGCAGCGGAACAGGGGCGATCAATCAGCCCCAGCATTTT. Its protein is CASSGTGAINQPQHF.

This clone came up once. The J gene is TRBJ2-7, the V gene TRBV7-2, with TRBD1 matching 8 bases. Trimming cost V 1 base and J 6 bases; bases outside gene matches: 8. The CDR3 extends over 15 amino acids. Per the germline V gene, CDR1 is SGHTA and CDR2 is FQGNSA. The CDR3 DNA follows: TGTGCCAGCAGCTTAGGTGGGCAGGGGGCAGGCGAGCAGTACTTC. Protein sequence: CASSLGGQGAGEQYF.

The chain employs TRBV27 and TRBJ1-5; D gene ambiguous. V gave up 5 bases and J gave up 9 bases, with 14 bases separating them. This CDR3 has 13 residues. Germline V gene lookup returns CDR1 MNHEY and CDR2 SMNVEV (reference sequence). The chain's CDR3 is CASSPGPGWPQHF. The DNA for the CDR3 is TGTGCCAGCAGTCCAGGTCCTGGCTGGCCCCAGCATTTT.

The chain recombines TRBV7-2 with TRBJ1-5; D remains unclear. CDR1 is SGHTA, CDR2 FQGNSA, per germline. Trimming removed 2 bases at V and 4 bases at J, with 12 bases between. CDR3 size: 15 residues. The CDR3 nucleotides are TGTGCCAGCAGCTTACGGGCGCGGGATAATCAGCCCCAGCATTTT. Amino acids: CASSLRARDNQPQHF.